This paragraph covers one T cell receptor (beta chain) sequence. This clonotype appeared many times. Its antigen is still unknown. No per-base quality is available; no much larger clone lies one base away. The data are from a study of T cells after yellow fever vaccination (dated by TCRdb to about 2019). Some background on the complete study: The SMART-Seq v4 Ultra Low Input RNA kit was used to prepare libraries from fractions with low cell numbers. Blood samples were taken at several timepoints before and after primary and secondary immunization, and bulk PBMC replicates and cell subsets were isolated. The cohort comprised two healthy male donors, one aged 18 to 30 and one aged 30 to 39 years. To follow T-cell clones before and after both primary and booster YFV17D yellow fever vaccination, bulk TCR alpha and beta repertoires underwent longitudinal sequencing.

The CDR1 and CDR2 encoded by the germline V gene are SGHRS and YFSETQ. Inclusive of the bounding cysteine and phenylalanine, the CDR3 is 15 residues long. Kept here is only the CDR3 DNA, which spans 45 bases and is read in frame from base 1. Trimming removed 0 bases from V and 6 bases from J, leaving 14 bases between the germline ends. The treatment or condition label for this specimen denotes: live attenuated yellow fever vaccine strain. At each blood-draw timepoint, two biological replicates of bulk PBMCs were obtained. PBMCs were isolated from peripheral blood using a standard Ficoll-Paque protocol. TriZol was used to extract RNA from bulk PBMCs, CD4 and CD8 fractions, and dextramer-positive and dextramer-negative fractions. Findings and caveats that apply to the study as a whole: Computational filtering was needed because FACS-sorted repertoires could contain abundant contaminating clonotypes from the bulk population. The secondary T-cell response was found to be weaker but faster than the primary response, with a peak reached on day 5 rather than on day 15. After the booster, most clones that had expanded after primary vaccination were detected again (around 95% of CD4 and 70% to 90% of CD8), suggesting broad maintenance of memory. A small share of clonotypes occurred in both CD4 and CD8 compartments, likely arising from convergent recombination. Because only two donors were included in the study, the extent to which the findings can be generalized is limited.

TCR cDNA was synthesized by 5'RACE template switching, which introduced a universal primer site and unique molecular identifiers. Priming for cDNA synthesis came from both the TCR alpha and TCR beta constant segments. Library amplification involved two PCR steps, and the second step added sample barcodes and sequencing adapters. Sequencing of the libraries was done on either Illumina HiSeq 2500 (2x100 bp) or NovaSeq (2x150 bp). Concerning the study's data processing: Reads were demultiplexed and collapsed into UMI consensus sequences with MIGEC, and V(D)J alignment was performed with MiXCR. Vaccine-responding clonotypes were defined with edgeR using replicate PBMC samples, requiring FDR below 0.01 and a log2 fold change above 5 up to day 15. Each bulk clonotype received a CD4 or CD8 identity based on whether the sequenced CD4 or CD8 repertoire contained that clonotype at higher abundance. TCRdb took the public reads, trimmed them with fastp at Q25, ran MiXCR for clone calling and kept in-frame beta chains. When rows share a CDR3 protein, they turn into one entry using the most common DNA and genes. The V and J calls, along with clone size, are taken from TCRdb and not from the paper's own processing. The sample contains some 600,000 distinct CDR3 sequences, roughly an eighth of them found a single time. The ten largest clonotypes hold 15% of the sample.

This TCR was recovered from a young man who received the YFV17D yellow fever vaccine. Sequenced material: PBMCs, taken on the day of the yellow fever booster vaccination. The chain employs TRBV5-1 and TRBJ2-3, with a tentative D gene TRBD2 over 5 matching bases. The CDR3 protein sequence reads: CASSLVAGTVDTQYF. Read as DNA, the sequence is TGCGCCAGCAGCTTGGTTGCGGGTACGGTTGATACGCAGTATTTT.